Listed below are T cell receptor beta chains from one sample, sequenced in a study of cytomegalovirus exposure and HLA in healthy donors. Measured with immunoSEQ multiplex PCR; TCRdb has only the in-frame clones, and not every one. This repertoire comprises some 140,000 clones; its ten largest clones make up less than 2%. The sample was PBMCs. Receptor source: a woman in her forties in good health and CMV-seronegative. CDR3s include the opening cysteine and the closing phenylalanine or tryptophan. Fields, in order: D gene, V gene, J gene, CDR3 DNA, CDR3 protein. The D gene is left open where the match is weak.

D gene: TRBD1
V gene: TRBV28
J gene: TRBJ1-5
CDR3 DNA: TGTGCCAGCAGCCAAGGAGCTTGGGGACAGGGGAGTCAGCCCCAGCATTTT
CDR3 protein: CASSQGAWGQGSQPQHF

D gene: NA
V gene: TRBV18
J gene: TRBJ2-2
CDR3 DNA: TGTGCCAGCTCATCTGCGGGGAACACCGGGGAGCTGTTTTTT
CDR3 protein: CASSSAGNTGELFF

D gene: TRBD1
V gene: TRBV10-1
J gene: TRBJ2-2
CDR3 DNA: TGCGCCAGCAGCCAGAGCGACAGGGAAGCTACGAACACCGGGGAGCTGTTTTTT
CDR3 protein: CASSQSDREATNTGELFF

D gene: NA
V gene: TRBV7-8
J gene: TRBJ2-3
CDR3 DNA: TGTGCCAGCAGCTTAGGGAGCACCGGCTGGTATTTT
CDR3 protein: CASSLGSTGWYF

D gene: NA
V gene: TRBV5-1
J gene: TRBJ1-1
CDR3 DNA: TGCGCCAGCAGCGGAGGGCCGGGACCGATGGGGACTGAAGCTTTCTTT
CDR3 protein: CASSGGPGPMGTEAFF

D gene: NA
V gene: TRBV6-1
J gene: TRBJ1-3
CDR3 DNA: TGTGCCAGCAGTGAATGGGGAGTTGAGGGAAACACCATATATTTT
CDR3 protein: CASSEWGVEGNTIYF

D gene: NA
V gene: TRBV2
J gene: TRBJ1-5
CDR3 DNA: TGTGCCAGCAGTGGAGAGGCAAATCAGCCCCAGCATTTT
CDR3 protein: CASSGEANQPQHF

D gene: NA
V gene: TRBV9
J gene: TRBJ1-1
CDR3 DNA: TGTGCCAGCAGCGTAGCTACCACCGGTGAAGCTTTCTTT
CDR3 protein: CASSVATTGEAFF

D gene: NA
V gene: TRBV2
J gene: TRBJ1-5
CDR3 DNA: TGTGCCAGCAGTTTTGACATACCAACTAGCAATCAGCCCCAGCATTTT
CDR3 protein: CASSFDIPTSNQPQHF

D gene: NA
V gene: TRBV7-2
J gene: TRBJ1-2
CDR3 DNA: TGTGCCAGCAGCCAAGGGGGGGGGCTACTCTATGGCTACACCTTC
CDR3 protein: CASSQGGGLLYGYTF

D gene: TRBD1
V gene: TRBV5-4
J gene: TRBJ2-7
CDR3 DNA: TGTGCCAGCAGCCCCGGGGACAGAGACTACGAGCAGTACTTC
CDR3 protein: CASSPGDRDYEQYF

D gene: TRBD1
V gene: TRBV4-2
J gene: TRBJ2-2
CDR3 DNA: TGTGCCAGCAGCCAACCGGGACAGGGGGCGAACACCGGGGAGCTGTTTTTT
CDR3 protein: CASSQPGQGANTGELFF

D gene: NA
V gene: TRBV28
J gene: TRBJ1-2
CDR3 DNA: TGTGCCAGCAGTTTGGCGGGGAGAAACTATGGCTACACCTTC
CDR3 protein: CASSLAGRNYGYTF

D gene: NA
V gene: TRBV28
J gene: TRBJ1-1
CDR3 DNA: TGTGCCAGCAGTCCCAACGGTAGGGGCGTAGACACTGAAGCTTTCTTT
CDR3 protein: CASSPNGRGVDTEAFF

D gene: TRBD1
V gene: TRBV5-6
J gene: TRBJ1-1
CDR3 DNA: TGTGCCAGCAGCGCGGACAGGGGGCTAGATACTGAAGCTTTCTTT
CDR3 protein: CASSADRGLDTEAFF

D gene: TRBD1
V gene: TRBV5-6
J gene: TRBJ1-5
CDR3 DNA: TGTGCCAGCAGTTCGACAGGGGGCTGGCAGCCCCAGCATTTT
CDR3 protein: CASSSTGGWQPQHF

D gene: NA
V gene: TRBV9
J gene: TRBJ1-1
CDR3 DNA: TGTGCCAGCAGCGTAGGAGTAGTCAGGGAGGACACTGAAGCTTTCTTT
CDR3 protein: CASSVGVVREDTEAFF

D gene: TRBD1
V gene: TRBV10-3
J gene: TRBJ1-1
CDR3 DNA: TGTGCCATCAGTGTCGGAACAGGGGGGGGCACTGAAGCTTTCTTT
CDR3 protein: CAISVGTGGGTEAFF

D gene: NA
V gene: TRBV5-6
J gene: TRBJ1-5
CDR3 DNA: TGTGCCAGCAGCCTGGACACCGATCAGCCCCAGCATTTT
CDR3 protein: CASSLDTDQPQHF

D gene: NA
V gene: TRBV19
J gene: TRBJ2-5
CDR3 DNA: TGTGCCAGTAGTCTCTCGGGGAGAGGAGAGACCCAGTACTTC
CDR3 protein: CASSLSGRGETQYF

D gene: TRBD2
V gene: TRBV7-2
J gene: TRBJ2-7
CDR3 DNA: TGTGCCAGCAGCCACCAGGCGGGGGGCACCCTTTACGAGCAGTACTTC
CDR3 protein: CASSHQAGGTLYEQYF

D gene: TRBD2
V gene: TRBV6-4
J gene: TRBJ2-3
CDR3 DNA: TGTGCCAGCAGTGACGGCGGGGGGGCCACAGATACGCAGTATTTT
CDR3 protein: CASSDGGGATDTQYF

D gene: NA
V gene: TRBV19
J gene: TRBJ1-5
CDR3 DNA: TGTGCCAGTAGTATTTCCAGTGCGGCTCAGCCCCAGCATTTT
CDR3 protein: CASSISSAAQPQHF

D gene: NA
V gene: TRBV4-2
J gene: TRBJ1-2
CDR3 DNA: TGTGCCAGCAGCCAAGAGGGACGGACTAATAACTATGGCTACACCTTC
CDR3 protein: CASSQEGRTNNYGYTF

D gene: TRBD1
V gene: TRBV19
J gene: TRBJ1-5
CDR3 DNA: TGTGCCAGTAGCGTGGGACAGGCTAGCAATCAGCCCCAGCATTTT
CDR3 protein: CASSVGQASNQPQHF

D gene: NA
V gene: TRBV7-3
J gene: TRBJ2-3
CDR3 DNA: TGTGCCAGCAGCCAGGACGGGGGATATGGAGATACGCAGTATTTT
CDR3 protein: CASSQDGGYGDTQYF

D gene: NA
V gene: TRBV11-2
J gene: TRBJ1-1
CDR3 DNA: TGTGCCAGCAGCTTAGATGGCACAGGGCTGGGTACTGAAGCTTTCTTT
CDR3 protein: CASSLDGTGLGTEAFF

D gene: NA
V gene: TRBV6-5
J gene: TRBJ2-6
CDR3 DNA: TGTGCCAGCAGGAACGGGGGCTCTGGGGCCAACGTCCTGACTTTC
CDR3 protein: CASRNGGSGANVLTF

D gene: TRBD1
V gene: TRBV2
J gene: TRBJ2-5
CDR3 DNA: TGTGCCAGCAGGCATGTGGGGACAGGGCTTCAAGAGACCCAGTACTTC
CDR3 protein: CASRHVGTGLQETQYF

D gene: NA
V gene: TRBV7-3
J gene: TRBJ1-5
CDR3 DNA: TGTGCCAGCAGTTATGGCAGCGATCAGCCCCAGCATTTT
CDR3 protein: CASSYGSDQPQHF

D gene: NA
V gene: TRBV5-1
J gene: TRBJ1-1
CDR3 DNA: TGCGCCAGCAGCCGAACCTTAGGACATATGAACACTGAAGCTTTCTTT
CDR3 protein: CASSRTLGHMNTEAFF

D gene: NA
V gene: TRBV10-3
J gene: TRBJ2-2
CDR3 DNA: TGTGCCAGCAGTAGTCTGGGGGGGCGCGCCACCGGGGAGCTGTTTTTT
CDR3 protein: CASSSLGGRATGELFF

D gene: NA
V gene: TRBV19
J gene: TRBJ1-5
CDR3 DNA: TGTGCCAGTAGTATAGATCAGGGCCTGGGAAGCAATCAGCCCCAGCATTTT
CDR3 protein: CASSIDQGLGSNQPQHF

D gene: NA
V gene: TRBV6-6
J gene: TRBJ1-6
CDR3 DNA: TGTGCCAGCAGTTACGGGGGGGGCCTCCACTTT
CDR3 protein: CASSYGGGLHF

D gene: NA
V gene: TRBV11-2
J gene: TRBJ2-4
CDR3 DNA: TGTGCCAGCAGCCCCCGGGGCGGGGGCCAAGCCAAAAACATTCAGTACTTC
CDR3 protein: CASSPRGGGQAKNIQYF

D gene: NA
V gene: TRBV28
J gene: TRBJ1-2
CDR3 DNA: TGTGCCAGCACCCCAGATACTATGAGCTACACCTTC
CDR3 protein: CASTPDTMSYTF

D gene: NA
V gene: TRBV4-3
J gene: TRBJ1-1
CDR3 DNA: TGCGCCAGCAGCCAAGGGGCGACAGGGAACACTGAAGCTTTCTTT
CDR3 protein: CASSQGATGNTEAFF

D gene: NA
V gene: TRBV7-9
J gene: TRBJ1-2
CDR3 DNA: TGTGCCAGCAGCTCAAGCGACGGGGATGGCTACACCTTC
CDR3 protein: CASSSSDGDGYTF

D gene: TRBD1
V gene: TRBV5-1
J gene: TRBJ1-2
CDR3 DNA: TGCGCCAGCAGCTTGGCCGGACTCAGGGACAGGGAATATGGCTACACCTTC
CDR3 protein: CASSLAGLRDREYGYTF

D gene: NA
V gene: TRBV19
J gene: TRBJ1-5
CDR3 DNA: TGTGCCAGTAGTATATACAATAGCAATCAGCCCCAGCATTTT
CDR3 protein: CASSIYNSNQPQHF

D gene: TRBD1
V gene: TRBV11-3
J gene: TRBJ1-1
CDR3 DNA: TGTGCCAGCAGCCCGAGGACAGGGAAGAACACTGAAGCTTTCTTT
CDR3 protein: CASSPRTGKNTEAFF

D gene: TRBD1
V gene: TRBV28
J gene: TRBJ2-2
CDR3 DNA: TGTGCCAGCAGTTTAGTAGGGGGCGCCTCCGGGGAGCTGTTTTTT
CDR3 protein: CASSLVGGASGELFF

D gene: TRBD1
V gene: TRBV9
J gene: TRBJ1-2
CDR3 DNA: TGTGCCAGCAGCGCCCCGCAGGGCAGGGGGCTGGGCTACACCTTC
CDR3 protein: CASSAPQGRGLGYTF

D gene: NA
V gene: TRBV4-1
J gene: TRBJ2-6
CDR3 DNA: TGCGCCAGCAGCCAAGACCGGTTTTCTGGGGCCAACGTCCTGACTTTC
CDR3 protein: CASSQDRFSGANVLTF

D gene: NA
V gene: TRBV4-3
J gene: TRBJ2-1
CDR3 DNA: TGCGCCAGCAGCCAAGATAGGGTCAGGGGTTTCTACAATGAGCAGTTCTTC
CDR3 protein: CASSQDRVRGFYNEQFF

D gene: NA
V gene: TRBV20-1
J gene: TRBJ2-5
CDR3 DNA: TGCAGTGCTAGTGGAGGAGAGACCCAGTACTTC
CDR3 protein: CSASGGETQYF

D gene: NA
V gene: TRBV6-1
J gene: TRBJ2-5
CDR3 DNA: TGTGCCAGCAAGCCCTCCGGGGGTAGGGAGACCCAGTACTTC
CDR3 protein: CASKPSGGRETQYF